The rows below give T cell receptor beta chains drawn from one sample of a study of identical twins. TCRdb re-analysed the 5' RACE reads in MiXCR, keeping a single row per CDR3 protein. The repertoire holds hundreds of thousands of distinct CDR3 sequences, around 24% seen once, with around 3% in the top ten. This sample was shared with a second study, whose subject was T cells expressing NK-cell markers.

The sequencing sample was made of CD4+ T cells sorted from blood. Receptors were obtained from a woman aged 18-29 years in good health. Both conserved end residues are part of each CDR3. The D gene is left open where the match is weak. The size field is filled for only some rows; it gives once, few, many or a size class.

CDR3nt: TGCGCCAGCAGCTGGACAGGGGCCGGGGAGCTGTTTTTT
CDR3aa: CASSWTGAGELFF
abundance: many
v_gene: TRBV5-1
d_gene: TRBD1
j_gene: TRBJ2-2

CDR3nt: TGTGCCAGCAGTTCCCACGGCGGGTTTGGCTACGAGCAGTACTTC
CDR3aa: CASSSHGGFGYEQYF
abundance: NA
v_gene: TRBV12-3/TRBV12-4
d_gene: NA
j_gene: TRBJ2-7

CDR3nt: TGTGCCAGCAGCTCCCAGGCGATGATCTCTGGGGCCAACGTCCTGACTTTC
CDR3aa: CASSSQAMISGANVLTF
abundance: few
v_gene: TRBV7-9
d_gene: NA
j_gene: TRBJ2-6

CDR3nt: TGCGCCAGCAGCTTGGGAGGGGGCGCCCGCCAGTACGAGCAGTACTTC
CDR3aa: CASSLGGGARQYEQYF
abundance: few
v_gene: TRBV5-1
d_gene: TRBD1
j_gene: TRBJ2-7

CDR3nt: TGCGCCAGCAGCTTGGTAACGGGGCCGGCCTACGAGCAGTACTTC
CDR3aa: CASSLVTGPAYEQYF
abundance: NA
v_gene: TRBV5-1
d_gene: NA
j_gene: TRBJ2-7

CDR3nt: TGTGCCAGCAGCCGGCTAGGGTCCTACGAGCAGTACTTC
CDR3aa: CASSRLGSYEQYF
abundance: few
v_gene: TRBV7-8
d_gene: NA
j_gene: TRBJ2-7

CDR3nt: TGCGCCAGCAGCCCCGGGACTAGCGGGGTGCAAGAGACCCAGTACTTC
CDR3aa: CASSPGTSGVQETQYF
abundance: few
v_gene: TRBV5-1
d_gene: TRBD2
j_gene: TRBJ2-5

CDR3nt: TGTGCCACCCTCCCCCTAGACAGCCACCTTTACAATGAGCAGTTCTTC
CDR3aa: CATLPLDSHLYNEQFF
abundance: NA
v_gene: TRBV6-2/TRBV6-3
d_gene: NA
j_gene: TRBJ2-1

CDR3nt: TGCAGTGCTAACGGAGATACGCAGTATTTT
CDR3aa: CSANGDTQYF
abundance: few
v_gene: TRBV20-1
d_gene: NA
j_gene: TRBJ2-3

CDR3nt: TGCGCCAGCAGCAAGGCGCCGGGACAGGGTCTCGACGAGCAGTACTTC
CDR3aa: CASSKAPGQGLDEQYF
abundance: NA
v_gene: TRBV5-1
d_gene: TRBD1
j_gene: TRBJ2-7

CDR3nt: TGTGCCAGCAGCCCTCCAGAAGCGGGAGGTCCCGACTACGAGCAGTACTTC
CDR3aa: CASSPPEAGGPDYEQYF
abundance: few
v_gene: TRBV13
d_gene: TRBD2
j_gene: TRBJ2-7

CDR3nt: TGTGCCAGCAGCTTATCCTGGGGTGAAGCTTTCTTT
CDR3aa: CASSLSWGEAFF
abundance: NA
v_gene: TRBV7-2
d_gene: NA
j_gene: TRBJ1-1

CDR3nt: TGCGCCAGCAGCGGGAGAACGAATAATTCACCCCTCCACTTT
CDR3aa: CASSGRTNNSPLHF
abundance: few
v_gene: TRBV5-1
d_gene: NA
j_gene: TRBJ1-6

CDR3nt: TGTGCCAGCAGTGGAAATTCACCCCTCCACTTT
CDR3aa: CASSGNSPLHF
abundance: NA
v_gene: TRBV2
d_gene: NA
j_gene: TRBJ1-6

CDR3nt: TGTGCCAGCAGCGTAGGTGGGGGAGGTTCGATTCGCACTGAAGCTTTCTTT
CDR3aa: CASSVGGGGSIRTEAFF
abundance: NA
v_gene: TRBV9
d_gene: NA
j_gene: TRBJ1-1

CDR3nt: TGCAGTGCCACCGGACTAGGGCGTTTAGGTTACAATGAGCAGTTCTTC
CDR3aa: CSATGLGRLGYNEQFF
abundance: few
v_gene: TRBV20-1
d_gene: TRBD2
j_gene: TRBJ2-1

CDR3nt: TGTGCCAGCAGCCAAGGGACAGTATTTACCTATGGCTACACCTTC
CDR3aa: CASSQGTVFTYGYTF
abundance: NA
v_gene: TRBV3-1
d_gene: NA
j_gene: TRBJ1-2

CDR3nt: TGCAGTGCTAGAGGATGGGAGGGAGCCAAAAACATTCAGTACTTC
CDR3aa: CSARGWEGAKNIQYF
abundance: few
v_gene: TRBV20-1
d_gene: TRBD2
j_gene: TRBJ2-4

CDR3nt: TGTGCCAGCACCGGGCAAGCCCCTGAAGCTTTCTTT
CDR3aa: CASTGQAPEAFF
abundance: NA
v_gene: TRBV2
d_gene: NA
j_gene: TRBJ1-1

CDR3nt: TGTGCCAGCAGTCAAGACAACGTCCTGACTTTC
CDR3aa: CASSQDNVLTF
abundance: NA
v_gene: TRBV12-3/TRBV12-4
d_gene: NA
j_gene: TRBJ2-6

CDR3nt: TGTGCCAGCAGCTTAGCAGGGTGGCAGCCCCAGCATTTT
CDR3aa: CASSLAGWQPQHF
abundance: NA
v_gene: TRBV7-2
d_gene: NA
j_gene: TRBJ1-5

CDR3nt: TGCAGTGCTAGAGAGGGGGCTACTGAAGCTTTCTTT
CDR3aa: CSAREGATEAFF
abundance: NA
v_gene: TRBV20-1
d_gene: NA
j_gene: TRBJ1-1

CDR3nt: TGTGCCAGCAGCGTAAACCCCGGTAGTAGCGGGGGCTATACGCAGTATTTT
CDR3aa: CASSVNPGSSGGYTQYF
abundance: NA
v_gene: TRBV9
d_gene: TRBD2
j_gene: TRBJ2-3

CDR3nt: TGTGCCTGGAGTTCCTTGACGGGAGAGGACGAGCAGTACTTC
CDR3aa: CAWSSLTGEDEQYF
abundance: NA
v_gene: TRBV30
d_gene: NA
j_gene: TRBJ2-7

CDR3nt: TGCAGTGCTAGAGACCCCCTTCAGCTGGGGGGCCGGGAGCTGTTTTTT
CDR3aa: CSARDPLQLGGRELFF
abundance: NA
v_gene: TRBV20-1
d_gene: NA
j_gene: TRBJ2-2

CDR3nt: TGCGCCAGCAGCGCGACAGGGTCCGGAGAGCAGTACTTC
CDR3aa: CASSATGSGEQYF
abundance: NA
v_gene: TRBV5-1
d_gene: TRBD1
j_gene: TRBJ2-7

CDR3nt: TGCGCCAGCAGCTTGGGACGACGCGAGCAGTACTTC
CDR3aa: CASSLGRREQYF
abundance: few
v_gene: TRBV5-1
d_gene: NA
j_gene: TRBJ2-7

CDR3nt: TGCGCCAGCAGTGTAGATCTATCCTACGAGCAGTACTTC
CDR3aa: CASSVDLSYEQYF
abundance: NA
v_gene: TRBV5-1
d_gene: NA
j_gene: TRBJ2-7

CDR3nt: TGCAGTGCCCTTACCATTGGGGCTAGCCGGGACGAGCAGTACTTC
CDR3aa: CSALTIGASRDEQYF
abundance: few
v_gene: TRBV20-1
d_gene: NA
j_gene: TRBJ2-7

CDR3nt: TGTGCCAGCAGCCCCGACAGCGCGAGCTCCTACAATGAGCAGTTCTTC
CDR3aa: CASSPDSASSYNEQFF
abundance: NA
v_gene: TRBV9
d_gene: NA
j_gene: TRBJ2-1

CDR3nt: TGCAGTGCGCAGATTTTCTATACAGGCTACAATGAGCAGTTCTTC
CDR3aa: CSAQIFYTGYNEQFF
abundance: NA
v_gene: TRBV20-1
d_gene: NA
j_gene: TRBJ2-1

CDR3nt: TGCGCCAGCAGTCTGATTATTCGGGGACAGGGGTGGAATGAGCAGTTCTTC
CDR3aa: CASSLIIRGQGWNEQFF
abundance: NA
v_gene: TRBV5-1
d_gene: TRBD1
j_gene: TRBJ2-1